The 11 T cell receptor beta chains below come from one sample, sequenced in a study of PD-1 blockade in classical Hodgkin lymphoma. Only in-frame clones appear in the TCRdb table, and some are missing; sequencing was by immunoSEQ multiplex PCR. The table includes about 64,000 clones, approximately 92% detected once. The time point denotes: cycle 4 day 1 (C4D1), after six to seven weeks of nivolumab. There was relapse after autologous stem cell transplantation in every patient, and there was variation in brentuximab vedotin exposure. The material sequenced was peripheral blood mononuclear cells (PBMCs), taken before the fourth cycle of nivolumab. These receptors were collected from a human donor with classical Hodgkin lymphoma.

V and J are TRBV27 and TRBJ2-3, with D possibly being TRBD1 or TRBD2 (5 bases each). The CDR3 is 14 residues long. V was clipped by 4 bases and J by 0 bases, with 8 bases between them. Germline lookup yields CDR1 MNHEY and CDR2 SMNVEV (reference sequence). CDR3 DNA sequence: TGTGCCAGCAGTTCCGGGGACAGCACAGATACGCAGTATTTT. This encodes CASSSGDSTDTQYF.

The chain combines TRBV6-5 with TRBJ1-1, with D hard to call. With 7 bases removed from V and 1 base from J, the gap between germline ends came to 10 bases. Germline lookup yields CDR1 MNHEY and CDR2 SVGAGI. The CDR3 loop spans 13 amino acids. CDR3 in DNA: TGTGCCAGCACATTTCCAGGGAACACTGAAGCTTTCTTT. Protein: CASTFPGNTEAFF.

This clone was detected only once. V is TRBV28 and J is TRBJ2-7; D possibly corresponds to TRBD2 (6 bases). Trimming took off 4 bases at V and 5 bases at J, with 21 bases between the two ends. This CDR3 has 16 amino acids. CDR1 is MDHEN and CDR2 is SYDVKM in the germline V gene. The CDR3 DNA is TGTGCCAGCAGTTCTTACTCCGGAGGGAAAAACGACGAGCAGTACTTC. It encodes CASSSYSGGKNDEQYF. Full variable domain (outside the CDR3, taken from reference TRBV28 and TRBJ2-7): DVKVTQSSRYLVKRTGEKVFLECVQDMDHENMFWYRQDPGLGLRLIYFSYDVKMKEKGDIPEGYSVSREKKERFSLILESASTNQTSMYLCASSSYSGGKNDEQYFGPGTRLTVT.

CDR3 bases: TGTGCCAGTAGTATGATTATTACAGGCCTTGACTATGGCTACACCTTC. Its translation is CASSMIITGLDYGYTF. J is TRBJ1-2 and V is TRBV19; D is perhaps TRBD1 (5 bases). V was clipped by 3 bases and J by 3 bases, with 17 bases between them. This CDR3 has 16 amino acids. Germline-derived CDR1 and CDR2 are LNHDA and SQIVND (reference sequence). The whole variable domain, remainder taken from reference TRBV19 and TRBJ1-2, is DGGITQSPKYLFRKEGQNVTLSCEQNLNHDAMYWYRQDPGQGLRLIYYSQIVNDFQKGDIAEGYSVSREKKESFPLTVTSAQKNPTAFYLCASSMIITGLDYGYTFGSGTRLTVV.

The CDR3 DNA reads TGTGCCAGCAGTTTGGGGACAGGGGTCTACGAGCAGTACTTC. Translating gives CASSLGTGVYEQYF. This chain uses TRBV28 with TRBJ2-7; 10 positions agree with TRBD1. The length of the CDR3 is 14 residues. CDR1 is MDHEN and CDR2 is SYDVKM in the germline V gene. V trimming: 3 bases; J trimming: 3 bases; junction bases outside the gene matches: 2.

The chain carries TRBV2 and TRBJ1-1; D unclear. Germline V gene data show CDR1 as SNHLY and CDR2 as FYNNEI. This CDR3 has 10 residues. Trimming removed 3 bases at V and 11 bases at J, with 7 bases between. The CDR3 protein is CASSEGSAFF. CDR3 coding DNA: TGTGCCAGCAGTGAGGGCAGTGCTTTCTTT.

This chain links TRBV4-2 with TRBJ2-1; 12 bases are a match to TRBD2. This CDR3 comprises 17 residues. V was clipped by 1 base and J by 3 bases; unmatched bases: 4. Germline V lookup: CDR1 LGHNA, CDR2 YNFKEQ. This CDR3 reads CASSQVTTSGGYNEQFF. CDR3 nucleotide sequence: TGTGCCAGCAGCCAAGTTACGACTAGCGGGGGCTACAATGAGCAGTTCTTC.

The rearrangement links TRBV11-3 to TRBJ2-5; maybe TRBD2 (5 bases). The CDR3 sequence is 14 residues long. The V gene lost 2 bases and the J gene lost 1 base, with 8 bases spanning the gap. Per the germline V gene, CDR1 is SGHNT and CDR2 is YENEEA. CDR3 in amino acids: CASSLTGSQETQYF. CDR3 nucleotide sequence: TGTGCCAGCAGCTTAACGGGGAGCCAAGAGACCCAGTACTTC.

Note on this clone: Distinct nucleotide sequences in the sample also encode this CDR3. This chain uses TRBV12-5 with TRBJ2-1, with 8 bases aligning to TRBD1. CDR3 length equals 15 residues. CDR1 LGHNT and CDR2 FRNRAP come from the germline V gene. V lost 7 bases and J lost 5; bases outside the gene matches: 10. In nucleotides, the CDR3 is TGTGCTAGTGCCCGATCAGGGGGCGCTCACAATGAGCAGTTCTTC. Translated: CASARSGGAHNEQFF.

The V and J genes are TRBV5-1 and TRBJ1-2; no reliable D call. Trimming left V 0 bases short and J 0 bases short, with 9 bases between. The length of the CDR3 is 15 residues. Germline V gene lookup returns CDR1 SGHRS and CDR2 YFSETQ. The CDR3 reads CASSLVGSTNYGYTF. In DNA form, the CDR3 reads TGCGCCAGCAGCTTGGTGGGCTCTACTAACTATGGCTACACCTTC.

The rearrangement joins TRBV6-1 to TRBJ2-5; D unclear. The CDR3 is 14 residues long. Germline CDR1 is MNHNS and CDR2 is SASEGT. V lost 0 bases, J lost 1 base, and 6 bases lay in between. CDR3 coding DNA: TGTGCCAGCAGTGAAGCGCAAATCCAAGAGACCCAGTACTTC. It specifies CASSEAQIQETQYF.